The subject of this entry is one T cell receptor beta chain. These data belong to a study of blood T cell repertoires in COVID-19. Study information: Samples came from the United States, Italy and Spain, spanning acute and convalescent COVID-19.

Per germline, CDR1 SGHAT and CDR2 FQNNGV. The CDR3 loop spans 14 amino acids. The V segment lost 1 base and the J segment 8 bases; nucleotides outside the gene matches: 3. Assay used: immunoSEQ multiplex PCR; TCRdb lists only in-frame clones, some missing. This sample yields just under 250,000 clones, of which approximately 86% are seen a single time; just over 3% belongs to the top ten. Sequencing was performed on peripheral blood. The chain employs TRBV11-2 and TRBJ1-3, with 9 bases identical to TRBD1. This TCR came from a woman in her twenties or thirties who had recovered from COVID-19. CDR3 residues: CASSLGTGVYTIYF. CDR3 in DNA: TGTGCCAGCAGCTTAGGGACAGGGGTATACACCATATATTTT.